This T cell receptor beta chain was found in a study of blood T cell repertoires in COVID-19 (dated by TCRdb to 2018 to 2021). Describing the broader study: Samples from collaborators originated in the United States, Italy and Spain and spanned both the acute and convalescent phases of COVID-19. The prospective study material was composed of cDNA or gDNA derived from T cells, B-cell-depleted T cells, or PBMCs. Samples were obtained from the ongoing ImmuneRACE study (first 160 participants) and from over 1,000 subjects provided by 6 global collaborators. The repertoires were released in a freely available public database intended as a resource for research on the immune response to SARS-CoV-2. Subjects who had been exposed to COVID-19, were actively infected with it, or had recovered from it provided the deeply sampled blood TCRbeta repertoires that made up the dataset. HLA class I and class II types, where available, came from metadata supplied by the sample provider rather than from assay-based typing. Sample metadata almost always included a de-identified subject ID, COVID-19 status, age in years and sex.

Whole blood was collected in K2EDTA tubes by collaborating institutions according to the institutions' own protocols. For TCRbeta analysis, collaborators shipped samples as frozen whole blood, isolated PBMCs, or DNA extracted from either of those sample types. TCRbeta CDR3 regions were amplified from genomic DNA using the immunoSEQ Assay, a bias-controlled multiplex PCR. Per the authors' processing: Within the assay, amplification of reference gene primers was used to estimate how many nucleated cells each sample contained. To quantify the absolute abundance of each unique TCRbeta CDR3 rearrangement, sequence reads were collapsed and filtered. Productive Simpson clonality was computed per sample as the square root of Simpson's diversity index over productive rearrangements. As stored in TCRdb, this immuneACCESS dataset retains in-frame rearrangements with V and J assigned. A fraction of the clones does not appear; measured against another copy, unresolved V genes explain less than half of the discrepancy, and the remainder lacks a known reason. The V and J calls and clone size come from that table; D and trimming were worked out from the DNA. The table for this sample lists around 270,000 clones; around 89% of them were counted only once. About 5% of the sample rests with the top ten.

Results and caveats for the whole study, not just this receptor: The quantity of clinical and demographic metadata differed by source and by participant and was supplied without curation.

Turning to this clone: There is no known antigen for this receptor. Base qualities were left out, and no much larger clone turns up one base away.

The germline V gene yields SNHLY for CDR1 and FYNNEI for CDR2. Trimming leaves V shorter by 5 bases and J shorter by 3 bases, with the junction holding 6 bases beyond the gene matches. The CDR3, from cysteine to phenylalanine, totals 15 residues. CDR3 DNA is the only sequence kept; it has 45 bases, read in frame from the first base. The sequencing sample was made of peripheral blood. The sequence derives from a man aged 35-49 years with acute or convalescent COVID-19. Recombination connected TRBV2 to TRBJ1-5, and 8 bases in between align with TRBD1. The CDR3 here reads CASSRTQGDNQPQHF. At the DNA level, the sequence is TGTGCCAGCAGTCGCACACAGGGGGACAATCAGCCCCAGCATTTT.